This TCR beta chain was documented in a study of cytomegalovirus exposure and HLA in healthy donors. Study-level background: Most genotyped donors, 75% to 85% of some 400, had Caucasian-associated genetic ancestry. Overall study results and limits: Cytomegalovirus association was listed for 164 TCR beta chains. Across donors, sequencing depth was assumed by presence/absence analyses to be roughly uniform.

With 60 Vbeta and 13 Jbeta primers, the PCR was carried out. Some clones are missing from TCRdb's copy, which holds only in-frame ones; the method was immunoSEQ multiplex PCR. The data hold 60,000 to 75,000 clones, with about 80% observed a single time. Unrecorded immune exposure was likely among donors, who were nominally healthy when sampled. In the case of this clone: Its antigen is as yet unknown.

Germline V gene data show CDR1 as LGHNA and CDR2 as YNFKEQ. This CDR3 spans 13 amino acids. Trimming removed 1 base at V and 9 bases at J, with 10 bases between. Input material: PBMCs. This clonotype originated in a man aged 18 to 35 in good health and CMV-seropositive. The V and J genes are TRBV4-2 and TRBJ1-5, with a tentative D call TRBD1 (6 bases). CDR3 sequence (DNA): TGTGCCAGCAGCCAAGGGGAGGGGGGGCCCCAGCATTTT. Protein product: CASSQGEGGPQHF.